This is a list of T cell receptor beta chains from one sample in a study of graft-versus-host responses after intestinal transplantation. The antigens for these receptors are not known. The assay was immunoSEQ multiplex PCR, and TCRdb's table has in-frame clones only and misses some. This table holds over 85,000 clones, around 91% found once. The sample consisted of unstimulated CD4+ T cells sorted from spleen or lymph node cells, taken before transplant. These receptors were collected from a human donor who was the organ donor for an intestinal transplant. Each CDR3 is given with its conserved first and last residue. The order of the fields is J gene, D gene, V gene, clone size, CDR3 protein, CDR3 DNA. D genes are given only for firm matches. Rows give clone size only sometimes, using once, few, many, or a class for an expanded clone.

TRBJ1-1,.,TRBV5-4,few,CASSLDRENTEAFF,TGTGCCAGCAGCTTGGACAGGGAGAACACTGAAGCTTTCTTT
TRBJ2-1,.,TRBV7-2,.,CASSLDVPSTQFF,TGTGCCAGCAGCTTAGACGTGCCTAGCACCCAGTTCTTC
TRBJ1-1,TRBD1,TRBV19,few,CASSIDHGTGLRKAFF,TGTGCCAGTAGTATAGATCACGGGACAGGCTTACGTAAAGCTTTCTTT
TRBJ1-6,TRBD1,TRBV6-5,.,CASSGQVLGSPLHF,TGTGCCAGCAGTGGACAGGTCCTTGGTTCACCCCTCCACTTT
TRBJ1-3,.,TRBV7-2,.,CASSARGVTTGNTIYF,TGTGCCAGCAGCGCTCGGGGGGTGACCACGGGAAACACCATATATTTT
TRBJ2-2,.,TRBV19,.,CASTPRSPFGSGELFF,TGTGCCAGTACCCCTAGGTCCCCCTTTGGCTCCGGGGAGCTGTTTTTT
TRBJ1-2,.,TRBV4-2,once,CASSQDLEYGYTF,TGTGCCAGCAGCCAAGATTTAGAGTATGGCTACACCTTC
TRBJ1-2,.,TRBV7-9,.,CASTSTGGVGGYGYTF,TGTGCCAGCACGTCGACCGGGGGGGTTGGAGGCTATGGCTACACCTTC
TRBJ2-5,TRBD1,TRBV5-1,.,CASSTTGEETQYF,TGCGCCAGCAGCACGACAGGGGAAGAGACCCAGTACTTC
TRBJ2-2,TRBD2,TRBV4-2,.,CASSQDAAGGIGELFF,TGTGCCAGCAGCCAAGATGCAGCGGGGGGTATCGGGGAGCTGTTTTTT
TRBJ2-7,.,TRBV7-2,.,CASSPRLKSSYEQYF,TGTGCCAGCAGCCCCAGGCTTAAGAGCTCCTACGAGCAGTACTTC
TRBJ2-1,TRBD2,TRBV4-3,.,CASSPETSGGGKFF,TGCGCCAGCAGCCCCGAGACTAGCGGGGGAGGAAAGTTCTTC
TRBJ1-2,.,TRBV5-1,.,CASTGGTSANYGYTF,TGCGCCAGCACCGGGGGGACGTCAGCTAACTATGGCTACACCTTC
TRBJ1-1,.,TRBV20-1,.,CSADVGAEAFF,TGCAGTGCTGATGTTGGAGCTGAAGCTTTCTTT
TRBJ1-4,TRBD1,TRBV5-1,few,CASSLTGVNEKLFF,TGCGCCAGCAGCTTGACAGGGGTTAATGAAAAACTGTTTTTT
TRBJ1-5,.,TRBV19,.,CASTEDAGAFSNQPQHF,TGTGCCAGTACCGAGGACGCGGGAGCTTTTAGCAATCAGCCCCAGCATTTT
TRBJ2-3,.,TRBV4-2,.,CASSPGHGSTDTQYF,TGTGCCAGCAGCCCAGGGCATGGGAGCACAGATACGCAGTATTTT
TRBJ1-5,TRBD1,TRBV5-6,.,CASSRNRDSVYQPQHF,TGTGCCAGCAGCCGAAACCGGGACAGCGTTTATCAGCCCCAGCATTTT
TRBJ1-1,.,TRBV11-1,.,CASSKEGWGTEAFF,TGTGCCAGCAGCAAAGAGGGATGGGGTACTGAAGCTTTCTTT
TRBJ1-1,TRBD1,TRBV28,.,CASPPAQGAPAFF,TGTGCCAGCCCCCCGGCGCAGGGGGCTCCCGCTTTCTTT
TRBJ1-2,TRBD1,TRBV7-6,.,CASSRGQNYGYTF,TGTGCCAGCAGCCGGGGACAGAACTATGGCTACACCTTC
TRBJ1-6,.,TRBV2,.,CASAVGGNSPLHF,TGTGCCAGCGCTGTGGGGGGTAATTCACCCCTCCACTTT
TRBJ2-3,.,TRBV2,once,CASSERGHGTDTQYF,TGTGCCAGCAGCGAAAGGGGCCATGGCACAGATACGCAGTATTTT
TRBJ2-5,TRBD1,TRBV2,.,CASSLRLQGPGETQYF,TGTGCCAGCAGTCTACGGCTACAGGGGCCGGGGGAGACCCAGTACTTC
TRBJ2-7,TRBD1,TRBV9,.,CASSDLQGDEQYF,TGTGCCAGCAGCGACCTACAGGGGGACGAGCAGTACTTC
TRBJ1-3,.,TRBV11-1,.,CASSRDTSGNTIYF,TGTGCCAGCAGCAGGGACACCTCTGGAAACACCATATATTTT
TRBJ1-1,TRBD1,TRBV6-5,.,CASSYTRTGGGSEAFF,TGTGCCAGCAGTTACACAAGGACAGGGGGGGGCTCTGAAGCTTTCTTT
TRBJ2-7,.,TRBV7-8,few,CASGAGGRSYEQYF,TGTGCCAGCGGTGCCGGCGGTCGCTCCTACGAGCAGTACTTC
TRBJ1-1,TRBD1,TRBV6-5,.,CASSRTGATEAFF,TGTGCCAGCAGCCGGACAGGGGCCACTGAAGCTTTCTTT
TRBJ2-7,.,TRBV7-9,.,CASSHSGGLGVYEQYF,TGTGCCAGCAGCCACTCTGGGGGGTTAGGAGTCTACGAGCAGTACTTC
TRBJ2-7,.,TRBV6-1,few,CASSELGGGRFEQYF,TGTGCCAGCAGTGAACTCGGCGGGGGCAGGTTCGAGCAGTACTTC